This TCR beta chain was sequenced during a study of blood T cell repertoires in COVID-19 (dated by TCRdb to the early 2020s). At the level of the whole study: Samples from collaborators originated in the United States, Italy and Spain and spanned both the acute and convalescent phases of COVID-19. The prospective study material was composed of cDNA or gDNA derived from T cells, B-cell-depleted T cells, or PBMCs. Where available, HLA class I and class II types were taken from metadata supplied by the sample provider and were not determined by assay-based typing. The samples were drawn from the first 160 participants of the ongoing ImmuneRACE study and from some 1,300 subjects provided by 6 global collaborators. The dataset comprised deeply sampled blood TCRbeta repertoires from subjects exposed to, actively infected with, or recovered from COVID-19. The sample metadata nearly always contained a de-identified subject ID, COVID-19 status, age in years and sex. The repertoires were released in a freely available public database intended as a resource for research on the immune response to SARS-CoV-2.

The germline V gene (reference sequence) specifies SEHNR as CDR1 and FQNEAQ as CDR2. Germline trimming: 2 bases from V, 4 bases from J; junction bases outside gene matches: 5. The CDR3 covers 15 residues, taking in both the cysteine and the phenylalanine. Solely the CDR3 DNA is kept, with 45 bases framed from the first base. The immunoSEQ Assay, a bias-controlled multiplex PCR, was used to amplify TCRbeta CDR3 regions from genomic DNA. The paper's data handling went like this. The number of nucleated cells in each sample was estimated from the amplification of reference gene primers within the assay. Sequence reads were collapsed and filtered to measure the absolute abundance of every unique TCRbeta CDR3 rearrangement. Productive Simpson clonality was computed per sample as the square root of Simpson's diversity index over productive rearrangements. TCRdb provides this immuneACCESS table in a form limited to in-frame rearrangements. Some clones are lacking; in checked studies, under half of them reflect an unresolved V gene, and why the rest are absent is not known. The DNA gave D and trimming, while V, J and clone size come from that table. The sample table contains roughly 250,000 clones; only one count was recorded for approximately 85% of them. In total, the top ten clones hold around 12% of the sample.

This clone showed up just once. What this receptor recognizes is not known. No qualities accompany the bases; no much larger clone lies one base away. Broad study findings and their caveats: The quantity of clinical and demographic metadata differed by source and by participant and was supplied without curation.

Whole blood was collected in K2EDTA tubes by collaborating institutions according to the institutions' own protocols. For TCRbeta analysis, collaborators shipped samples as frozen whole blood, isolated PBMCs, or DNA extracted from either of those sample types. The sequence was obtained from a woman aged 55-69 years with active or convalescent COVID-19. The chain uses TRBV7-9 and TRBJ1-5; 7 bases in the middle match TRBD1. Sequenced sample: peripheral blood. CDR3 protein: CASSLTGQPNQPQHF. The nucleotide sequence reads TGTGCCAGCAGCTTAACGGGACAGCCTAATCAGCCCCAGCATTTT. Reference TRBV7-9 and TRBJ1-5 proteins supply the regions before and after the CDR3; the full variable domain is: DTGVSQNPRHKITKRGQNVTFRCDPISEHNRLYWYRQTLGQGPEFLTYFQNEAQLEKSRLLSDRFSAERPKGSFSTLEIQRTEQGDSAMYLCASSLTGQPNQPQHFGDGTRLSIL.